These T cell receptor beta chains were read from a single sample in a study of graft-versus-host responses after intestinal transplantation. For these TCRs, the target antigens are not known. Assay: immunoSEQ multiplex PCR; the TCRdb copy retains only in-frame clones and omits some. The data hold 45,000 to 60,000 clones, with nearly 95% observed a single time. The specimen comprised unstimulated CD4+ T cells sorted from spleen or lymph node cells, sampled before transplant. These receptors all come from a human donor who was the organ donor for an intestinal transplant. Each CDR3 is given with its conserved first and last residue. A D gene is named only where the DNA matches it firmly. Some rows have no size entry. The others give once, few or many, or a class for an expanded clone.

D gene	CDR3 length	clone size	J gene	V gene	CDR3 DNA	CDR3 protein
TRBD2	15	.	TRBJ2-2	TRBV7-3	TGTGCCAGCAGCTTGGGACTAGCGGGCACCGGGGAGCTGTTTTTT	CASSLGLAGTGELFF
.	14	.	TRBJ1-4	TRBV7-8	TGTGCCAGCAGCTTGGTCAGCCCTAATGAAAAACTGTTTTTT	CASSLVSPNEKLFF
TRBD2	15	.	TRBJ2-3	TRBV4-1	TGCGCCAGCAGCCCGGGGACTAGCGGCACAGATACGCAGTATTTT	CASSPGTSGTDTQYF
TRBD2	15	.	TRBJ2-1	TRBV28	TGTGCCAGCAGTTTCCTTAGCGGGAGGGCCGATGAGCAGTTCTTC	CASSFLSGRADEQFF
TRBD1	15	.	TRBJ2-5	TRBV11-2	TGTGCCAGCAGCACCCTAGGACAGGGTGGAGAGACCCAGTACTTC	CASSTLGQGGETQYF
.	13	.	TRBJ1-4	TRBV5-4	TGTGCCAGCAGCTTGGAGGGGAAGGAAAAACTGTTTTTT	CASSLEGKEKLFF
TRBD1	15	.	TRBJ1-5	TRBV29-1	TGCAGCGTTGGGACGGGACAGGGGATCAATCAGCCCCAGCATTTT	CSVGTGQGINQPQHF
.	13	once	TRBJ1-5	TRBV6-1	TGTGCCAGCAGTGCAACGGGTCCTCAGCCCCAGCATTTT	CASSATGPQPQHF
TRBD1	13	.	TRBJ2-1	TRBV6-1	TGTGCCAGCAGTCTCCAGGGGGCGGGTGAGCAGTTCTTC	CASSLQGAGEQFF
TRBD1	13	.	TRBJ2-7	TRBV7-2	TGTGCCAGCAGCTCGCAGGGGGCGGAAGAGCAGTACTTC	CASSSQGAEEQYF